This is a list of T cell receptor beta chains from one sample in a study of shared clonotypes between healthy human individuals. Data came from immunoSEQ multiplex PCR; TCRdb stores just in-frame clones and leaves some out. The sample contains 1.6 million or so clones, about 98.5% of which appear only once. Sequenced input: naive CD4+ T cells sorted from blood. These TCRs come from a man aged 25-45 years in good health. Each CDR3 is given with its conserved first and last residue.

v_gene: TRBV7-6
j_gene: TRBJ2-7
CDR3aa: CASSTKSGTSGREGRYEQYF

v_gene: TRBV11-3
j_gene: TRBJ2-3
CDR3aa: CASSASRAADTQYF

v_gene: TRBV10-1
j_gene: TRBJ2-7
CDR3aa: CASSESLARGYEQYF

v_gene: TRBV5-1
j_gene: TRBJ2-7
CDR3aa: CASSLDRGSYEQYF

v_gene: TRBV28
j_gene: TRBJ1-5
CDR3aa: CASSYPGGNSNQPQHF

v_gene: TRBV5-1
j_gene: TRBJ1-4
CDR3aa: CASSSPGVAGEKLFF

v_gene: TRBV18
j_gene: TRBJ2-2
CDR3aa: CASSPLGQGNTGELFF

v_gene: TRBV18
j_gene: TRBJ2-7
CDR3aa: CASSPRRESVYEQYF

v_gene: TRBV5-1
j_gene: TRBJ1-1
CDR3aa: CASSPGTGMNTEAFF

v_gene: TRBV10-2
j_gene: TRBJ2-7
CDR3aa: CASSEGNVYIF

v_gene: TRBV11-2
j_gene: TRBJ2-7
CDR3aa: CASSYKHASYEQYF

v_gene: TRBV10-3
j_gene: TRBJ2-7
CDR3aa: CAAKDSSYEQYF

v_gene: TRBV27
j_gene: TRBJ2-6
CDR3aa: CASSLGRSNVLTF

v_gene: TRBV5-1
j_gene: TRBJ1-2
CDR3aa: CASSYAVGRNYGYTF

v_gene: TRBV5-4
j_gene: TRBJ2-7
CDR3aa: CASRPGPSSYEQYF

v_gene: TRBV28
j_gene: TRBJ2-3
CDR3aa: CASRGWGGTDTQYF

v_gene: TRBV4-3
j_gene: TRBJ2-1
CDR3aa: CASSQDLVIGPSSEQFF

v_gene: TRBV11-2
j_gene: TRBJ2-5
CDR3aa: CASSLLLSGTMETQYF

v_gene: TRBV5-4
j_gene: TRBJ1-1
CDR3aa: CASSLEPGATWTEAFF

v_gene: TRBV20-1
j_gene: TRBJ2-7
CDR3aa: CSAAGLSEQYF

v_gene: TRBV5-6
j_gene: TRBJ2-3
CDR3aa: CASSLPGTSDTQYF

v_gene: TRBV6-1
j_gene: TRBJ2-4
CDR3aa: CASSEGTGLIQYF

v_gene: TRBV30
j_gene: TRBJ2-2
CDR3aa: CAFRLNTGELFF

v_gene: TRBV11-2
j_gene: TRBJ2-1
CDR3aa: CASSQLQGAKEQFF

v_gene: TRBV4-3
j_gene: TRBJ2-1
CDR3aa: CASSQPIRGSEQFF

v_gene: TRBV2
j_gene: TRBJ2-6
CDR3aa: CASGEVSGANVLTF

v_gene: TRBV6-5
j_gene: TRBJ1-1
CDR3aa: CASSRRRGMNTEAFF

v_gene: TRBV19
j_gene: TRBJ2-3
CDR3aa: CASSNRQGLTDTQYF

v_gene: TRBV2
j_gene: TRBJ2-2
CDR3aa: CASTQGGPTTGELFF

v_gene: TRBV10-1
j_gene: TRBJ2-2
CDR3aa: CASSSRGTGELFF

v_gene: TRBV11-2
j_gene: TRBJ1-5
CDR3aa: CASSSGQGLDQPQHF

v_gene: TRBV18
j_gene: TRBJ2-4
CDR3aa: CASSPSGAENIQYF

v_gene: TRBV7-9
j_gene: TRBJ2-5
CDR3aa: CASSYLAGDGETQYF

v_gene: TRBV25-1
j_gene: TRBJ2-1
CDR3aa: CASQGQGAEGSYNEQFF

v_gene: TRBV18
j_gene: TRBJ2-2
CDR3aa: CASSPLATNTGELFF

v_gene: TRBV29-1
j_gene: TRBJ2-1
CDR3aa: CSVSRRKEYNEQFF

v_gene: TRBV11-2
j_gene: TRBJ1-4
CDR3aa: CASSLVPGFNEKLFF

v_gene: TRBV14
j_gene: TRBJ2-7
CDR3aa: CASSRGTSGRSTYEQYF

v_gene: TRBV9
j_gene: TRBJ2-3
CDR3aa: CASSVEPSGFGDTQYF

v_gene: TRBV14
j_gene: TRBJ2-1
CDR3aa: CASSQVLGNEQFF

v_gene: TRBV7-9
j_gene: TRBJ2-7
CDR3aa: CASRSGDEQYF

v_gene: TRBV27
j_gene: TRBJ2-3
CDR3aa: CASSLWLAGTDTQYF

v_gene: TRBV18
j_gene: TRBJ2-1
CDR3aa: CASSPTRDNYNEQFF

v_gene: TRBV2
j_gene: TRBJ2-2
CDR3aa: CASSPDTIVTGELFF

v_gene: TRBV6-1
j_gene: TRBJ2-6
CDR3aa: CASSDGGQGANVLTF

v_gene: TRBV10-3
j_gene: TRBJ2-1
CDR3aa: CATAGAGPGAHNNEQFF

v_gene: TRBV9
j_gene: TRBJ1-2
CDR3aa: CASSVTTGGNYGYTF

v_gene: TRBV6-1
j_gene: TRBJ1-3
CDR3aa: CASIFGQAGNTIYF